This entry features one T cell receptor beta chain sequence. Its antigen is still unknown. These data originate in a study of CD4 T cell repertoires in COVID-19. Study-wide findings and caveats: Sharing of several most expanded SARS-CoV-2-reactive clonotypes across memory subsets suggested intraclonal diversification.

Sequencing was done directly on freshly isolated, uncultured memory T cells. This table comes from immunoSEQ multiplex PCR, and its TCRdb copy is limited to in-frame clones, with some not included. The sample lists fewer than 9,500 clones; roughly 84% were seen once. The V and J ends lost 3 bases and 7 bases respectively, with 12 bases between them. CDR1 is MNHEY and CDR2 is SMNVEV in the germline V gene (reference sequence). CDR3 length equals 13 residues. The TCR originated in a human donor who had COVID-19. J is TRBJ2-5 and V is TRBV27, with a possible D match to TRBD1 (5 bases). The sample consisted of effector memory CD4+ T cells from blood, taken before the COVID-19 pandemic. CDR3 DNA: TGTGCCAGCAGTTTGGGGCAGTTGGGGACCCAGTACTTC. Its protein is CASSLGQLGTQYF.